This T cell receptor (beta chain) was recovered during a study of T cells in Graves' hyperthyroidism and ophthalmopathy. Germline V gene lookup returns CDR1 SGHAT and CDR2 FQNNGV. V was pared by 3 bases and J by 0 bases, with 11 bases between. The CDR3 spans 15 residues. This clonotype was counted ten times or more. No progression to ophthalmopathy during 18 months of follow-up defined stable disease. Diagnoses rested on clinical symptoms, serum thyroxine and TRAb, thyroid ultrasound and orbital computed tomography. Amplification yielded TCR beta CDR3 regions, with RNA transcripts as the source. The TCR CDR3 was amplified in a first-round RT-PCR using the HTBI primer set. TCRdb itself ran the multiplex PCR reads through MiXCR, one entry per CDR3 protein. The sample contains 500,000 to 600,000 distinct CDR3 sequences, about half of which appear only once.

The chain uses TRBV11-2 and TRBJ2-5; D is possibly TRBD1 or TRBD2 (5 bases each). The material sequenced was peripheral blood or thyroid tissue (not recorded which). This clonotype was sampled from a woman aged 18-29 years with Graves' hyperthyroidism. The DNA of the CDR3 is TGTGCCAGCAGCTTGTTCCGGGGCTACCAAGAGACCCAGTACTTC. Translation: CASSLFRGYQETQYF.